This note documents a single T cell receptor beta chain sequence. What it binds is not known. This sample stems from a study of cytomegalovirus exposure and HLA in healthy donors. Overall study context: One earlier analysis, a look at some 180 million T cells, found roughly 120 million unique TCR beta sequences. Unique TCRs from HLA-typed donors, approximately 80 million of them, were held in an early data release.

Study results and caveats: A list of 164 TCR beta chains associated with cytomegalovirus was given. TCR beta V segments were, for the most part, productive about 90% or about 30% of the time in an earlier analysis.

CDR3 length: 13 amino acids. CDR1 and CDR2 from the germline V gene are SGHTA and FQGTGA. Trimming pared 3 bases from V and 6 bases from J, leaving 9 bases between. The PCR used 60 Vbeta and 13 Jbeta primers. The repertoire was sequenced with immunoSEQ multiplex PCR; TCRdb's copy has only in-frame clones and lacks some. The table includes 150,000 to 200,000 clones, about 85% detected once. This TCR was sampled from a young man in good health and CMV-seronegative. The sequencing input was PBMCs. This sequence joins TRBV7-3 and TRBJ2-1; perhaps TRBD2 as D (6 bases). CDR3 in amino acids: CASSLGGLNEQFF. The CDR3, as DNA: TGTGCCAGCAGCTTGGGAGGTCTCAATGAGCAGTTCTTC.